What follows are 24 T cell receptor beta chains derived from one specimen sequenced in a study of cytomegalovirus exposure and HLA in healthy donors. The PCR used 60 Vbeta and 13 Jbeta primers. Assay: immunoSEQ multiplex PCR; the TCRdb copy retains only in-frame clones and omits some. The sample holds 91,000 or so clones. Input material: PBMCs. Receptor source: a woman in her thirties in good health and CMV-seronegative.

The CDR3 is CASSPGTVRFRGEKLFF. For the CDR3, the DNA is TGTGCCAGCAGTCCCGGGACAGTGCGATTTCGTGGCGAAAAACTGTTTTTT. The chain carries TRBV5-6 and TRBJ1-4, with 7 bases that match TRBD1. The V gene end was trimmed by 5 bases and the J gene end by 8 bases; junction bases not matched to a gene: 18. This CDR3 comprises 17 residues. Germline assignment: CDR1 SGHDT and CDR2 YYEEEE.

J is TRBJ2-2 and V is TRBV19, with TRBD1 matching over 7 bases. Per the germline V gene, CDR1 is LNHDA and CDR2 is SQIVND (reference sequence). V shed 3 bases, J shed 6 bases, and the junction held 1 base outside the gene matches. The CDR3 is 13 residues long. CDR3 DNA sequence: TGTGCCAGTAGTATTGACAGGGCCGGGGAGCTGTTTTTT. This translates into CASSIDRAGELFF.

CDR3 residues: CASSSLPGTGLRAYEQYF. The CDR3 nucleotides are TGTGCCAGCAGTTCCCTCCCCGGGACAGGCCTGCGGGCCTACGAGCAGTACTTC. This rearrangement joins TRBV28 to TRBJ2-7; 8 bases agree with TRBD1. Germline CDR1 and CDR2: MDHEN and SYDVKM. CDR3 length equals 18 residues. J lost 2 bases, V lost 4 bases, and 16 bases had no gene match.

The chain carries TRBV29-1 and TRBJ2-7; TRBD2 matches at 10 bases. V lost 2 bases to trimming and J lost 2 bases; unmatched junction nucleotides: 0. Germline CDR1 reads SQVTM; CDR2 reads ANQGSEA. The CDR3 is made up of 13 amino acids. CDR3 sequence: CSVETSGTYEQYF. The CDR3 DNA is TGCAGCGTTGAAACTAGCGGGACCTACGAGCAGTACTTC.

The genes are TRBV7-9 and TRBJ1-1; 7 bases agree with TRBD1. V was clipped by 3 bases and J by 9 bases; unmatched bases: 7. Germline CDR1 and CDR2: SEHNR and FQNEAQ (reference sequence). The CDR3 totals 13 residues. The CDR3 is CASSLATGRQAFF. For the CDR3, the DNA is TGTGCCAGCAGCTTGGCGACAGGGAGGCAAGCTTTCTTT.

The J gene is TRBJ2-2, the V gene TRBV10-3; 8 bases are shared with TRBD1. Trimming took 10 bases from V and 1 from J; bases not matched to a gene: 11. CDR3 length: 16 amino acids. Germline loops: CDR1 ENHRY, CDR2 SYGVKD. The CDR3 protein is CASRPPGTGNTGELFF. CDR3 nucleotides: TGTGCCAGCAGGCCTCCCGGGACAGGGAACACCGGGGAGCTGTTTTTT.

This rearrangement joins TRBV9 to TRBJ1-1; perhaps TRBD1 as D (5 bases). Trimming left V 0 bases short and J 2 bases short, with 11 bases between. Germline CDR1 SGDLS, CDR2 YYNGEE. The CDR3 is 15 residues long. CDR3: CASSVDAGLNTEAFF. The CDR3, as DNA: TGTGCCAGCAGCGTAGATGCAGGGCTAAACACTGAAGCTTTCTTT.

Details on this clone: The junction shows a germline mismatch at one end, possibly a read error. The V and J genes are TRBV18 and TRBJ1-1; tentative D call: TRBD1 (5 bases). The germline V gene has CDR1 KGHSH and CDR2 LQKENI. CDR3 length: 17 residues. CDR3 sequence (DNA): TGTGCCAGCTCACCACCGGCTCGGGGGGTTTCGAACACTAAAGCTTTCTTT. Translated, it gives CASSPPARGVSNTKAFF.

DNA of the CDR3: TGTGCCAGCAGCCCATCTAGGGGGGGGCTCAGGGTAGCCAAAAACATTCAGTACTTC. This codes for CASSPSRGGLRVAKNIQYF. The V and J genes are TRBV9 and TRBJ2-4; tentatively, D is TRBD2 (7 bases). The germline gives CDR1 SGDLS, CDR2 YYNGEE. Trimming removed 4 bases from V and 0 bases from J, with 23 bases in between. The CDR3 consists of 19 residues.

The chain combines TRBV4-1 with TRBJ2-1; tentative D call: TRBD2 (5 bases). The CDR3 loop spans 16 amino acids. Per the germline V gene, CDR1 is MGHRA and CDR2 is YSYEKL. V lost 4 bases and J 5 bases, leaving 18 bases between the germline ends. This chain's CDR3 is CASSRGREIPDNEQFF. The CDR3 bases are TGCGCCAGCAGCCGGGGAAGGGAGATTCCCGACAATGAGCAGTTCTTC.

Comments on this clone: The same CDR3 also results from other DNA sequences found in this sample. The V call is TRBV5-1, the J call TRBJ2-5; weak D call: TRBD1 (6 bases). The CDR3 is 15 amino acids. Germline lookup yields CDR1 SGHRS and CDR2 YFSETQ. The germline V and J ends were trimmed by 7 bases and 1 base, with 17 bases remaining between them. The CDR3 sequence is CASSPPRDIQETQYF. The CDR3 region has the DNA TGCGCCAGCTCCCCTCCCCGGGACATCCAAGAGACCCAGTACTTC.

Notes on this clone: A read error may produce the germline difference seen at one junction end. The chain has TRBV13 and TRBJ2-3; maybe TRBD2 (6 bases). This CDR3 is built from 15 residues. CDR1 and CDR2 (germline): PRHDT, FYEKMQ (reference sequence). CDR3 region: CAGSSPRGGADTQYF. For the CDR3, the DNA is TGTGCCGGCAGCTCCCCTCGGGGCGGGGCAGATACGCAGTATTTT.

This sequence joins TRBV28 and TRBJ1-2; D unresolved. V gave up 3 bases and J gave up 4 bases, with 12 bases separating them. Germline V CDR1 and CDR2: MDHEN, SYDVKM. The CDR3 covers 14 residues. The DNA of the CDR3 is TGTGCCAGCAGTTTTTTTGACACCATCTATGGCTACACCTTC. Amino acids: CASSFFDTIYGYTF.

The chain joins TRBV11-2 to TRBJ2-1; 9 nucleotides agree with TRBD2. This CDR3 has 16 residues. Germline assignment: CDR1 SGHAT and CDR2 FQNNGV. J gave up 8 bases and V 5 bases, and 13 bases lay outside the gene matches. CDR3 DNA: TGTGCCAGCAGCCCTTTGAGGCGGGAGGGCACGTATGAGCAGTTCTTC. Amino acids: CASSPLRREGTYEQFF. Full variable domain (remainder filled in from reference TRBV11-2 and TRBJ2-1): EAGVAQSPRYKIIEKRQSVAFWCNPISGHATLYWYQQILGQGPKLLIQFQNNGVVDDSQLPKDRFSAERLKGVDSTLKIQPAKLEDSAVYLCASSPLRREGTYEQFFGPGTRLTVL.

J is TRBJ2-1 and V is TRBV7-8, with 8 positions matching TRBD2. This CDR3 contains 18 residues. Germline-derived CDR1 and CDR2 are SGHVS and FQNEAQ. V lost 1 base and J lost 3; bases outside the gene matches: 11. The CDR3 bases are TGTGCCAGCAGCTTAGAGCCGCGGGGGGTGGGAGGCTACAATGAGCAGTTCTTC. Amino acid sequence: CASSLEPRGVGGYNEQFF.

In the case of this clone: This sample includes further DNA sequences coding for the same CDR3. This chain links TRBV19 with TRBJ1-2; 10 nucleotides line up with TRBD1. In germline, CDR1 is LNHDA, CDR2 SQIVND (reference sequence). The CDR3 sequence is 15 residues long. With 5 bases clipped from V and 3 bases from J, the junction kept 6 bases outside the gene matches. This CDR3 reads CASSWDRGRDYGYTF. The CDR3 nucleotides read TGTGCCAGTAGTTGGGACAGGGGCCGGGACTATGGCTACACCTTC.

The rearrangement joins TRBV7-9 to TRBJ1-1; 10 bases are shared with TRBD1. This CDR3 has 15 residues. The V and J ends lost 4 bases and 3 bases, in that order; junction bases with no gene match: 5. Germline V gene sequence: CDR1 SEHNR, CDR2 FQNEAQ (reference sequence). CDR3 nucleotide sequence: TGTGCCAGCAGCTCGACAGGGGGCGCACACACTGAAGCTTTCTTT. This translates into CASSSTGGAHTEAFF.

The V call is TRBV30, the J call TRBJ2-3, with D possibly being TRBD2 (6 bases). The CDR3 loop spans 14 amino acids. Germline V gene lookup returns CDR1 GTSNPN and CDR2 SVGIG (reference sequence). V gave up 5 bases and J gave up 2 bases, with 14 bases separating them. CDR3 amino acids: CAWGGTALTDTQYF. The CDR3 nucleotides are TGTGCCTGGGGGGGGACTGCTCTCACAGATACGCAGTATTTT.

The chain carries TRBV5-5 and TRBJ2-3; D might be TRBD2 (6 bases). Germline V gene sequence: CDR1 SGHKS, CDR2 YYEKEE (reference sequence). This CDR3 has 16 amino acids. Trimming left V 4 bases short and J 1 base short, with 16 bases between. The CDR3 reads CASSHRDLMGTDTQYF. The CDR3 DNA reads TGTGCCAGCAGCCACCGGGACTTGATGGGCACAGATACGCAGTATTTT.

This chain joins TRBV10-1 and TRBJ2-3; no clear D. Germline CDR1 is WNHNN and CDR2 is SYGVQD (reference sequence). CDR3 length: 13 residues. V lost 5 bases and J lost 0, with 6 bases in between. CDR3 loop: CASSRGSTDTQYF. CDR3 coding DNA: TGCGCCAGCAGTCGCGGCAGCACAGATACGCAGTATTTT.

The chain joins TRBV30 to TRBJ1-5; a weak D match, TRBD1 (5 bases). Trimming pared 3 bases from V and 4 bases from J, leaving 10 bases between. CDR3 length: 13 amino acids. In germline, CDR1 is GTSNPN, CDR2 SVGIG (reference sequence). The CDR3 sequence: CAWSSRENQPQHF. The CDR3 DNA reads TGTGCCTGGAGCTCCAGGGAAAATCAGCCCCAGCATTTT.

The rearrangement links TRBV2 to TRBJ1-2, with D perhaps TRBD1 (5 bases). Germline V gene data show CDR1 as SNHLY and CDR2 as FYNNEI. Trimming stripped 6 bases from V and 1 base from J, with 9 bases between. The CDR3 is made up of 13 amino acids. CDR3 coding DNA: TGTGCCAGCAGGGGGGAGGGTAACTATGGCTACACCTTC. Translated, it gives CASRGEGNYGYTF. The variable domain in full, with the rest retrieved from reference TRBV2 and TRBJ1-2, is EPEVTQTPSHQVTQMGQEVILRCVPISNHLYFYWYRQILGQKVEFLVSFYNNEISEKSEIFDDQFSVERPDGSNFTLKIRSTKLEDSAMYFCASRGEGNYGYTFGSGTRLTVV.

This chain joins TRBV27 and TRBJ1-2; 9 bases map to TRBD1. Germline V gene lookup returns CDR1 MNHEY and CDR2 SMNVEV (reference sequence). V lost 6 bases, J lost 2 bases, and 4 bases stayed unmatched. This CDR3 is 14 amino acids long. CDR3 DNA: TGTGCCAGCAGGCGGACAGGGGCCAACTATGGCTACACCTTC. Protein sequence: CASRRTGANYGYTF.

The chain recombines TRBV2 with TRBJ2-3, with D possibly matching TRBD2 (5 bases). This CDR3 contains 12 residues. Trimming left V 2 bases short and J 13 bases short, with 13 bases between. CDR1 SNHLY and CDR2 FYNNEI come from the germline V gene. In DNA form, the CDR3 reads TGTGCCAGCAGTGAAATTTTTCAGAGGGAGTATTTT. Protein sequence: CASSEIFQREYF.